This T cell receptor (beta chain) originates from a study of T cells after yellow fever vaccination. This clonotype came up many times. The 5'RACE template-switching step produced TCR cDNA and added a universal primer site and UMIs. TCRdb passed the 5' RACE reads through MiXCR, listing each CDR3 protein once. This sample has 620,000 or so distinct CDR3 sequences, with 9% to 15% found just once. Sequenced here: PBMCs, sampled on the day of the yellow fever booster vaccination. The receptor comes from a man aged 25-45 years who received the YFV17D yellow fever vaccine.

As DNA, the CDR3 is TGTGCCAGCAGCTGGGCGGCGGGCGGGACAGATACGCAGTATTTT. Amino acid sequence: CASSWAAGGTDTQYF. The V call is TRBV7-2, the J call TRBJ2-3; the D gene is possibly TRBD2 (5 bases). Per the germline V gene, CDR1 is SGHTA and CDR2 is FQGNSA. The CDR3 has 15 residues. V lost 4 bases and J lost 3, with 14 bases in between. The whole variable domain, filled in from reference TRBV7-2 and TRBJ2-3, reads GAGVSQSPSNKVTEKGKDVELRCDPISGHTALYWYRQSLGQGLEFLIYFQGNSAPDKSGLPSDRFSAERTGGSVSTLTIQRTQQEDSAVYLCASSWAAGGTDTQYFGPGTRLTVL.